A single sample gave rise to the 14 T cell receptor beta chains below, sequenced in a study of OX40 agonist ivuxolimab in advanced cancers. Repertoires were generated with immunoSEQ multiplex PCR, while TCRdb's copy carries only in-frame clones and drops some. The data show some 70,000 clones, around 80% seen once. The sequenced sample was CD4+ or CD8+ T cells sorted from blood, obtained in a trial of the OX40 agonist ivuxolimab. The receptors were sampled from an adult with an advanced solid tumor such as melanoma, head and neck, liver or kidney cancer.

The V call is TRBV15, the J call TRBJ2-7, with TRBD2 as a possible D gene (6 bases). CDR1 is LNHNV, CDR2 YYDKDF, per germline (reference sequence). V was pared by 5 bases and J by 0 bases, with 14 bases between. This CDR3 is built from 15 residues. In nucleotides, the CDR3 is TGTGCCACCAGCCCCCAGCGGGTGGGCTCCTACGAGCAGTACTTC. Encoded protein: CATSPQRVGSYEQYF.

The chain is built from TRBV5-1 and TRBJ1-1; a weak D match, TRBD1 (6 bases). The CDR3 is 12 residues long. Germline CDR1 is SGHRS and CDR2 is YFSETQ. V lost 3 bases and J lost 7, with 10 bases in between. CDR3 coding DNA: TGCGCCAGCAGCTCGGACAGAGTTGAAGCTTTCTTT. As protein: CASSSDRVEAFF.

The rearrangement links TRBV5-4 to TRBJ1-1; 9 positions agree with TRBD1. The CDR3 runs to 14 residues. J gave up 3 bases and V 6 bases, and 6 bases lay outside the gene matches. Germline V gene data show CDR1 as SGHNT and CDR2 as YYREEE (reference sequence). DNA for the CDR3: TGTGCCAGCACCTTTGACAGGGGGTACACTGAAGCTTTCTTT. It specifies CASTFDRGYTEAFF.

This chain's CDR3 is CAWSSDSNIQYF. Written as DNA, the CDR3 is TGTGCCTGGAGTTCGGACAGTAACATTCAGTACTTC. The gene calls are TRBV30 and TRBJ2-4; possible D gene TRBD1, 6 bases. V was trimmed by 2 bases and J by 7 bases, leaving 9 bases between them. Germline V gene sequence: CDR1 GTSNPN, CDR2 SVGIG (reference sequence). The CDR3 has 12 residues. The full variable domain, completed using reference TRBV30 and TRBJ2-4, is SQTIHQWPATLVQPVGSPLSLECTVEGTSNPNLYWYRQAAGRGLQLLFYSVGIGQISSEVPQNLSASRPQDRQFILSSKKLLLSDSGFYLCAWSSDSNIQYFGAGTRLSVL.

This rearrangement joins TRBV5-1 to TRBJ2-7; TRBD1 matches at 7 bases. From germline, CDR1 is SGHRS and CDR2 YFSETQ. With V trimmed by 4 bases and J by 0 bases, 7 bases remained unmatched. This CDR3 spans 15 amino acids. The DNA for the CDR3 is TGCGCCAGCAGCCAACCGACAGGGATCTCCTACGAGCAGTACTTC. This translates into CASSQPTGISYEQYF.

This chain connects TRBV19 to TRBJ1-2; D gene uncertain. V lost 8 bases to trimming and J lost 2 bases, with 12 bases between them. The CDR3 covers 13 residues. Germline V gives CDR1 LNHDA, CDR2 SQIVND (reference sequence). CDR3 DNA: TGTGCCAGTCGGACCGACTTAAACTATGGCTACACCTTC. As protein: CASRTDLNYGYTF.

As DNA, the CDR3 is TGTGCCAGCAGCCGGACTAGCTTCACAGATACGCAGTATTTT. This codes for CASSRTSFTDTQYF. This chain joins TRBV7-8 and TRBJ2-3; TRBD2 matches at 8 bases. V lost 5 bases, J lost 2 bases, and 3 bases stayed unmatched. Germline assignment: CDR1 SGHVS and CDR2 FQNEAQ. The CDR3 runs to 14 residues.

V usage is TRBV6-5 and J usage is TRBJ2-3, with no clear D. Germline CDR1 reads MNHEY; CDR2 reads SVGAGI. The V end lost 6 bases, the J end lost 3 bases, and 4 bases lay between the germline ends. The CDR3 is 11 residues long. CDR3 loop: CASRGTDTQYF. DNA for the CDR3: TGTGCCAGCAGGGGGACAGATACGCAGTATTTT.

The chain carries TRBV2 and TRBJ1-5; D perhaps matches TRBD1 (5 bases). The ends were cut back, 1 base at V and 2 bases at J, with 9 bases in the middle. CDR3 length: 15 residues. Per the germline V gene, CDR1 is SNHLY and CDR2 is FYNNEI. The CDR3 nucleotides are TGTGCCAGCAGTGAAGGGTGGGGGGGCAATCAGCCCCAGCATTTT. It yields the protein CASSEGWGGNQPQHF.

The chain carries TRBV7-3 and TRBJ2-3; no definite D call. Germline values: CDR1 SGHTA, CDR2 FQGTGA. Trimming removed 4 bases at V and 3 bases at J, with 8 bases between. This CDR3 has 13 amino acids. CDR3 region: CASSSIRTDTQYF. CDR3 nucleotides: TGTGCCAGCAGCTCCATCAGAACAGATACGCAGTATTTT.

The chain links TRBV5-1 to TRBJ2-7; TRBD2 matches 13 bases. V was clipped by 4 bases and J by 7 bases; unmatched bases: 11. Germline V lookup: CDR1 SGHRS, CDR2 YFSETQ. This CDR3 is built from 16 residues. CDR3 coding DNA: TGCGCCAGCAGCAAAGGGACTAGCGGGGCCACGGAAGAGCAGTACTTC. Translating gives CASSKGTSGATEEQYF.

The chain joins TRBV29-1 to TRBJ2-1, with TRBD2 matching 13 bases. CDR1 SQVTM and CDR2 ANQGSEA come from the germline V gene. V was pared by 7 bases and J by 9 bases, with 9 bases of the junction left unmatched. The CDR3 has 14 residues. This chain's CDR3 is CSAKLAGGPSEQFF. The CDR3 DNA sequence: TGCAGCGCTAAACTAGCGGGAGGGCCGAGTGAGCAGTTCTTC.

The genes are TRBV5-1 and TRBJ2-1; D not resolved. The CDR3 extends over 15 amino acids. Trimming removed 2 bases at V and 5 bases at J, with 14 bases between. The germline CDR1 and CDR2 sequences are SGHRS and YFSETQ. CDR3 DNA sequence: TGCGCCAGCAGCTTTGGTCCCGGTGGGGACAATGAGCAGTTCTTC. This encodes CASSFGPGGDNEQFF.

The J gene is TRBJ1-1, the V gene TRBV7-2, with D maybe TRBD1 (6 bases). The CDR3 consists of 15 residues. Trimming left V 6 bases short and J 2 bases short, with 16 bases between. Germline CDR1 reads SGHTA; CDR2 reads FQGNSA. The CDR3 DNA is TGTGCCAGCAGGAGTCAAGGGGGGGTCAACACTGAAGCTTTCTTT. It codes for CASRSQGGVNTEAFF.